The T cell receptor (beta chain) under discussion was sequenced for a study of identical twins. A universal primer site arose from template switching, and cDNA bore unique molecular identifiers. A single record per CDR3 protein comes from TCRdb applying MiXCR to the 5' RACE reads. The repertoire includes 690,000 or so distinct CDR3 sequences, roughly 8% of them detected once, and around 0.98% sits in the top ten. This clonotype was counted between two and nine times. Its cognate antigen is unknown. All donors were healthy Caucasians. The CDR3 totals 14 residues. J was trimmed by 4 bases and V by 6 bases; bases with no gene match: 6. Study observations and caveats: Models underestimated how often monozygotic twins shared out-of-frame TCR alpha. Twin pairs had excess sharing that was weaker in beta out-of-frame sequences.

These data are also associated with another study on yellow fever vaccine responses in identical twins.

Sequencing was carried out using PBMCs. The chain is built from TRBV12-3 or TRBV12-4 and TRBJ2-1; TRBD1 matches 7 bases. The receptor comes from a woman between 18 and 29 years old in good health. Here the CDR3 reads CASRTTGNYNEQFF. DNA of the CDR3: TGTGCCAGCAGGACGACAGGGAATTACAATGAGCAGTTCTTC.